What follows are 5 T cell receptor beta chains derived from one specimen sequenced in a study of blood T cell repertoires in COVID-19 (dated by TCRdb to 2020 to 2021). The library was produced with the immunoSEQ multiplex PCR assay. TCRdb's version of the immuneACCESS table is confined to in-frame rearrangements and falls short of the full clone set. An unresolved V gene accounts for under half of the shortfall where checked; the remainder is of unknown origin. Counted in this sample were about 30,000 clones; over 75% of them appeared once. In total, the top ten clones hold about 15% of the sample. Sequenced: peripheral blood. The receptors were gathered from an elderly man with acute or convalescent COVID-19.

V and J are TRBV18 and TRBJ2-5, with 7 positions matching TRBD1. After removal of 2 bases from V and 6 bases from J, the junction contained 9 bases not matched to a gene. Germline loops: CDR1 KGHSH, CDR2 LQKENI. CDR3 size: 15 residues. This chain's CDR3 is CASSPGAGGTKTQYF. DNA for the CDR3: TGTGCCAGCTCACCAGGGGCAGGGGGTACGAAGACCCAGTACTTC. The variable domain in full, completed from reference TRBV18 and TRBJ2-5, reads NAGVMQNPRHLVRRRGQEARLRCSPMKGHSHVYWYRQLPEEGLKFMVYLQKENIIDESGMPKERFSAEFPKEGPSILRIQQVVRGDSAAYFCASSPGAGGTKTQYFGPGTRLLVL.

The V gene is TRBV7-9, the J gene TRBJ1-4; maybe TRBD1 (6 bases). With 0 bases removed from V and 9 bases from J, the gap between germline ends came to 8 bases. The CDR3 extends over 13 amino acids. Germline CDR1 reads SEHNR; CDR2 reads FQNEAQ (reference sequence). CDR3 residues: CASSLADSKKLFF. CDR3 coding DNA: TGTGCCAGCAGCTTAGCGGACAGTAAAAAACTGTTTTTT.

The V gene is TRBV6-5, the J gene TRBJ1-2; 10 positions agree with TRBD1. Germline V gene sequence: CDR1 MNHEY, CDR2 SVGAGI. The CDR3 runs 12 residues. V was pared by 8 bases and J by 5 bases, with 2 bases of the junction left unmatched. The CDR3 spells CASQGQGYGYTF. The DNA for the CDR3 is TGTGCCAGCCAGGGACAGGGGTATGGCTACACCTTC.

This clone has more than one count but fewer than ten. The chain recombines TRBV28 with TRBJ2-4; 7 nucleotides line up with TRBD1. This CDR3 contains 16 residues. V trimming: 7 bases; J trimming: 0 bases; junction bases outside the gene matches: 9. CDR1 and CDR2 from the germline V gene are MDHEN and SYDVKM. This chain's CDR3 is CASNQAGGLAKNIQYF. Written as DNA, the CDR3 is TGTGCCAGCAACCAAGCAGGGGGTCTAGCCAAAAACATTCAGTACTTC.

The chain is built from TRBV30 and TRBJ1-4, with 7 bases aligning to TRBD1. V gave up 5 bases and J gave up 0 bases; unmatched junction bases: 6. Germline lookup yields CDR1 GTSNPN and CDR2 SVGIG (reference sequence). The CDR3 loop spans 15 amino acids. The CDR3 loop is CAWAGQITTNEKLFF. CDR3 bases: TGTGCCTGGGCGGGACAGATAACAACTAATGAAAAACTGTTTTTT. The complete variable domain, with remaining parts taken from reference TRBV30 and TRBJ1-4, reads SQTIHQWPATLVQPVGSPLSLECTVEGTSNPNLYWYRQAAGRGLQLLFYSVGIGQISSEVPQNLSASRPQDRQFILSSKKLLLSDSGFYLCAWAGQITTNEKLFFGSGTQLSVL.